The clone carrying this TCR beta chain was seen once. Some clones are missing from TCRdb's copy, which holds only in-frame ones; the method was immunoSEQ multiplex PCR. The sample contains 55,000 to 75,000 clones, under 95% of which appear only once. These data come from a study of T cell changes during pregnancy in multiple sclerosis. The receptor was derived from a female donor in good health, enrolled as a control in a pregnancy study. The material sequenced was peripheral blood, taken in the third trimester of pregnancy.

CDR3 loop: CASSQERGLNQPQHF. CDR3 nucleotide sequence: TGCGCCAGCAGCCAAGAGAGGGGGCTTAATCAGCCCCAGCATTTT. The gene calls are TRBV4-3 and TRBJ1-5, with 7 bases that match TRBD1. CDR1 and CDR2 (germline): LGHNA, YSLEER. After removal of 0 bases from V and 4 bases from J, the junction contained 3 bases not matched to a gene. The CDR3 runs to 15 residues.